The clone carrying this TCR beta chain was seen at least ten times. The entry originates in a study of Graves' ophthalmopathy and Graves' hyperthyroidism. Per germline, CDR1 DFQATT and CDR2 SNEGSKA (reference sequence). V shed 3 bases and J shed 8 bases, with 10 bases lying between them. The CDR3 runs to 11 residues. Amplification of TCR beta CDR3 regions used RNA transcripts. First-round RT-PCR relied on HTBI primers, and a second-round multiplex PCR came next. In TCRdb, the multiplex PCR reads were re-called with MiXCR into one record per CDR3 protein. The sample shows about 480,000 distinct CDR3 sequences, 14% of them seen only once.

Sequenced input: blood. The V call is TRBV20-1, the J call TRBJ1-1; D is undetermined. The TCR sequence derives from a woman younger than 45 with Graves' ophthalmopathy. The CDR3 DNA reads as TGCAGTGCTAGTCCCGGCACCGAAGCTTTCTTT. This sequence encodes CSASPGTEAFF.